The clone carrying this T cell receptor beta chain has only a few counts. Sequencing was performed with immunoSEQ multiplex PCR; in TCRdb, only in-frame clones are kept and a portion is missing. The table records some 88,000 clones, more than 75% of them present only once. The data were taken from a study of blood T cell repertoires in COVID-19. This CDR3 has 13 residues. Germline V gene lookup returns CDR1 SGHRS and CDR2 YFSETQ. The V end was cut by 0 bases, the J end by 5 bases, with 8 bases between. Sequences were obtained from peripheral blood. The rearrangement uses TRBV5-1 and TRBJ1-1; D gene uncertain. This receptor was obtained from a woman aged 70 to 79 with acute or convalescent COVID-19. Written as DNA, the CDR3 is TGCGCCAGCAGCTTGGATCTGTCGACTGAAGCTTTCTTT. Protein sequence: CASSLDLSTEAFF. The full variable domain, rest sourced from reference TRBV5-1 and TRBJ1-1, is KAGVTQTPRYLIKTRGQQVTLSCSPISGHRSVSWYQQTPGQGLQFLFEYFSETQRNKGNFPGRFSGRQFSNSRSEMNVSTLELGDSALYLCASSLDLSTEAFFGQGTRLTVV.